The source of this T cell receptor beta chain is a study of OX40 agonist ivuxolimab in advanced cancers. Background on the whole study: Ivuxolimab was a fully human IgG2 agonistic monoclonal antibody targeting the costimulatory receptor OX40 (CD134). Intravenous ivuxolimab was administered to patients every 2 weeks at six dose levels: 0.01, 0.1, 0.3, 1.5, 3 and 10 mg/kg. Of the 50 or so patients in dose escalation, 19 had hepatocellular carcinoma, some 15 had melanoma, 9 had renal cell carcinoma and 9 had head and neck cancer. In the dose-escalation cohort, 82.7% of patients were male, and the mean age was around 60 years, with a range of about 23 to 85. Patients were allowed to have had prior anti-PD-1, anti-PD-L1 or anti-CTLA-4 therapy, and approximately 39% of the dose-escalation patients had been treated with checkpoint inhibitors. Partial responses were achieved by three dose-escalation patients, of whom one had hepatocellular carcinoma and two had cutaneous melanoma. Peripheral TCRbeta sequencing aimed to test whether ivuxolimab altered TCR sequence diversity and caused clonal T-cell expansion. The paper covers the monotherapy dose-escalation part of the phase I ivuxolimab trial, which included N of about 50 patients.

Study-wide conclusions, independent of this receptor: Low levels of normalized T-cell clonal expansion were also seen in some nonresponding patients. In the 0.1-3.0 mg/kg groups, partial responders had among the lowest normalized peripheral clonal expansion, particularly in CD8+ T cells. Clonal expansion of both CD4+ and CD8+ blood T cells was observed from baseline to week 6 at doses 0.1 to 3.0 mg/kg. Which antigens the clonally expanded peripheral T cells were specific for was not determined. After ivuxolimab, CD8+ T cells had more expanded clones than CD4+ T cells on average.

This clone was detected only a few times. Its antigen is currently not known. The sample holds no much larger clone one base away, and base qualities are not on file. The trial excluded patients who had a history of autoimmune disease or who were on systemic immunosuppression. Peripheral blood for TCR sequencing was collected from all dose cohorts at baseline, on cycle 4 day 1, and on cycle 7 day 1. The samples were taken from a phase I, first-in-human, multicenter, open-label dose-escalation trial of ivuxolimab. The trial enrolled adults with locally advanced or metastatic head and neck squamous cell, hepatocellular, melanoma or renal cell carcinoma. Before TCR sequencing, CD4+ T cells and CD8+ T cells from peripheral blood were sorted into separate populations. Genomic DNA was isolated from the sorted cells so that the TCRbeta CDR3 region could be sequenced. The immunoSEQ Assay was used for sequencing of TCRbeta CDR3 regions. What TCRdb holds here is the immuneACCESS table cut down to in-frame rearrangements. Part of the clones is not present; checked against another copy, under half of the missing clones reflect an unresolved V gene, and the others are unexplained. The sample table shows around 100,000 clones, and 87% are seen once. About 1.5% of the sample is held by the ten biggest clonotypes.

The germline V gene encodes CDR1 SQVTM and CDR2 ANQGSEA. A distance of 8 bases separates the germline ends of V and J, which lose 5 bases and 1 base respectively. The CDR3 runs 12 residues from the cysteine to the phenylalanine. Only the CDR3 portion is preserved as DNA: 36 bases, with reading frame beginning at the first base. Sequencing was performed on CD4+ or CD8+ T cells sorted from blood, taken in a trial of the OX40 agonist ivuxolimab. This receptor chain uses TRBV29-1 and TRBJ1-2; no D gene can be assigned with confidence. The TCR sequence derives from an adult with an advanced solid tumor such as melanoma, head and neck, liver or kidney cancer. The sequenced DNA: TGCAGCGTTAGGATCGGTAACTATGGCTACACCTTC. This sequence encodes CSVRIGNYGYTF.